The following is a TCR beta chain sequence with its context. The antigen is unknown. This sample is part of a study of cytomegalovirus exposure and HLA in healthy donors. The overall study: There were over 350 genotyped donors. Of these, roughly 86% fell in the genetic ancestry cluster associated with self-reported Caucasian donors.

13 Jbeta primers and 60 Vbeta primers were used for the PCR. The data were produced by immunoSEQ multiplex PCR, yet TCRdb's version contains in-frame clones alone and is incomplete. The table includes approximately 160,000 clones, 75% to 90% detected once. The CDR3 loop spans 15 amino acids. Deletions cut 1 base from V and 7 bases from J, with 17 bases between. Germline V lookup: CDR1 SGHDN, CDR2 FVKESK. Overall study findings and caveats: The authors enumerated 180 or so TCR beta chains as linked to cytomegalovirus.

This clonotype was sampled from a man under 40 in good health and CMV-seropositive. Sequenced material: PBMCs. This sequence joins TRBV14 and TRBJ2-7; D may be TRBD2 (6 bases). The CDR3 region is CASSQVGSGVLEQYF. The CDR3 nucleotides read TGTGCCAGCAGCCAAGTCGGTAGCGGAGTCTTAGAGCAGTACTTC.